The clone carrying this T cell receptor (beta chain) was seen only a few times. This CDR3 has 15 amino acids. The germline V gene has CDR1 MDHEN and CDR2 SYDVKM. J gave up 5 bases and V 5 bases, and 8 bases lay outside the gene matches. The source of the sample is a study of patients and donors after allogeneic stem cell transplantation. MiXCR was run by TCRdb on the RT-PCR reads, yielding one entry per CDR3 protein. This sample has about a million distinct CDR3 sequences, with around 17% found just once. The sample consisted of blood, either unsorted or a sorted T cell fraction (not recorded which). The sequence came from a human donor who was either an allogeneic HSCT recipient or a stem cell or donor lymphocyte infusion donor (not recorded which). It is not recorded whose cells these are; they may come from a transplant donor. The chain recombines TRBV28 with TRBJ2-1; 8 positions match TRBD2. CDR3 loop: CASSDGTRSHNEQFF. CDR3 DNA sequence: TGTGCCAGCAGTGACGGGACTAGGTCCCACAATGAGCAGTTCTTC.